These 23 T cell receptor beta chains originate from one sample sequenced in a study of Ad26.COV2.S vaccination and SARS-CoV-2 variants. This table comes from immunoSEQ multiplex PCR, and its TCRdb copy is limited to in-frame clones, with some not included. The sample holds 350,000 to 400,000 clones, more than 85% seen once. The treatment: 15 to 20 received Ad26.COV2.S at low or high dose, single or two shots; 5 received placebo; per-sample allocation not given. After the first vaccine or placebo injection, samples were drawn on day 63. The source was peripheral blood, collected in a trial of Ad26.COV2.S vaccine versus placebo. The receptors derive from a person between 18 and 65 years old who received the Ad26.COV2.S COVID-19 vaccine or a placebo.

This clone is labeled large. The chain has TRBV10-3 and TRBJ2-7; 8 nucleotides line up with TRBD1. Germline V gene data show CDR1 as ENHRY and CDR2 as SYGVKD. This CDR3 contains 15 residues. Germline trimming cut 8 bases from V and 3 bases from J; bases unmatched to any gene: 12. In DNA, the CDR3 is TGTGCCATCGCAACACAGGGGGGCCCCCACTACGAGCAGTACTTC. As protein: CAIATQGGPHYEQYF.

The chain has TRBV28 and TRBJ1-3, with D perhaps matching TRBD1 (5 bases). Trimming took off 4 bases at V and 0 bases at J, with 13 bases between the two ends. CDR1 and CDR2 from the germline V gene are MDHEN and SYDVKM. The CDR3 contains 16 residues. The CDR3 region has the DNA TGTGCCAGCAGTTCGCGTCAGGGTTTCTCTGGAAACACCATATATTTT. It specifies CASSSRQGFSGNTIYF.

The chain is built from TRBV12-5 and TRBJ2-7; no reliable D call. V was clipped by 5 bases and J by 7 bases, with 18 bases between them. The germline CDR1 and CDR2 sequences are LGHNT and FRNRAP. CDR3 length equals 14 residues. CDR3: CASGRRTNRSEQYF. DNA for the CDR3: TGTGCTAGTGGTAGAAGGACGAACCGGTCTGAGCAGTACTTC. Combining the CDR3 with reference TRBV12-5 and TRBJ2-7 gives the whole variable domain DARVTQTPRHKVTEMGQEVTMRCQPILGHNTVFWYRQTMMQGLELLAYFRNRAPLDDSGMPKDRFSAEMPDATLATLKIQPSEPRDSAVYFCASGRRTNRSEQYFGPGTRLTVT.

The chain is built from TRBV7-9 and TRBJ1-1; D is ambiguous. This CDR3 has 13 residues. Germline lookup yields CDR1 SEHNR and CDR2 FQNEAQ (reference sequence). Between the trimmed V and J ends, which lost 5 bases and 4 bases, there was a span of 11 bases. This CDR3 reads CASSLLSFTEAFF. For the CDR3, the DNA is TGTGCCAGCAGCCTACTATCTTTCACTGAAGCTTTCTTT.

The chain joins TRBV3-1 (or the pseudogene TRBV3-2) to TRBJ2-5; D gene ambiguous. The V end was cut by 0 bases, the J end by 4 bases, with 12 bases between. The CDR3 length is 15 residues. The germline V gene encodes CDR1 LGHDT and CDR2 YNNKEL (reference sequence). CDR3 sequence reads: CASSQDPGPTETQYF. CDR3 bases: TGTGCCAGCAGCCAAGATCCAGGACCTACAGAGACCCAGTACTTC.

The CDR3 region is CASSPRALGTGSPLHF. CDR3 nucleotides: TGTGCCAGCTCACCAAGAGCATTAGGGACCGGGTCACCCCTCCACTTT. The chain couples TRBV18 to TRBJ1-6; D perhaps matches TRBD1 (5 bases). V lost 2 bases, J lost 10 bases, and 18 bases lay in between. Germline CDR1 KGHSH, CDR2 LQKENI. The CDR3 is made up of 16 amino acids.

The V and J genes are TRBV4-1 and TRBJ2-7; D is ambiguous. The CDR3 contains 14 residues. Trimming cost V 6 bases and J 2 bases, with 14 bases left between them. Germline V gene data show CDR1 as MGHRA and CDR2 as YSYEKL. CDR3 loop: CASSPRLGPYEQYF. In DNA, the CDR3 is TGCGCCAGCAGTCCCCGTTTAGGGCCCTACGAGCAGTACTTC.

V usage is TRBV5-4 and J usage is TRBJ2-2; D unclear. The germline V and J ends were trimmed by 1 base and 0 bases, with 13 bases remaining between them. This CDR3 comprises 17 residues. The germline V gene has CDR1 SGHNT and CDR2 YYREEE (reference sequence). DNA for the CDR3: TGTGCCAGCAGCTTGAAGTTGAGGACGGCGAACACCGGGGAGCTGTTTTTT. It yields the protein CASSLKLRTANTGELFF.

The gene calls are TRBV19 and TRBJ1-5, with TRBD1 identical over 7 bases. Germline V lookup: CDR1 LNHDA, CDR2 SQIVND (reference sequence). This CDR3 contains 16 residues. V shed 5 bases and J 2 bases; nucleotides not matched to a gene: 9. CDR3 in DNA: TGTGCCAGTAGTCACAGGGACAGCAGACGCAATCAGCCCCAGCATTTT. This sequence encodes CASSHRDSRRNQPQHF.

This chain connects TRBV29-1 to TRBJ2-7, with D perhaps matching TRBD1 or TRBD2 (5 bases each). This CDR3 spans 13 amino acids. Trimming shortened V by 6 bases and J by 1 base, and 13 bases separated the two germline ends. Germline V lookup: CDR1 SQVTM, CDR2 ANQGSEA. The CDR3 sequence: CSVGTVGSYEQYF. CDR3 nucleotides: TGCAGCGTGGGGACGGTTGGGTCCTACGAGCAGTACTTC.

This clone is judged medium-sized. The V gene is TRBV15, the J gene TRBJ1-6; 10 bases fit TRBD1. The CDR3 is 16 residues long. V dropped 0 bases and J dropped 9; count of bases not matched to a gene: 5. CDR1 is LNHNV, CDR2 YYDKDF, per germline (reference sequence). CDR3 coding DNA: TGTGCCACCAGCAGAGAGGGACAGGGGAAAGGTTCACCCCTCCACTTT. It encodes CATSREGQGKGSPLHF. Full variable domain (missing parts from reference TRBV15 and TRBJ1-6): DAMVIQNPRYQVTQFGKPVTLSCSQTLNHNVMYWYQQKSSQAPKLLFHYYDKDFNNEADTPDNFQSRRPNTSFCFLDIRSPGLGDTAMYLCATSREGQGKGSPLHFGNGTRLTVT.

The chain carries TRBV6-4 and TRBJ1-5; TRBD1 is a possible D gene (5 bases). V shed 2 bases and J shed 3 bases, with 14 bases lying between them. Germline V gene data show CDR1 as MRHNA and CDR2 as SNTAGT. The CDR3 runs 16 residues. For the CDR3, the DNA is TGTGCCAGCAGTGACAGGGACGCCTCCTCCAATCAGCCCCAGCATTTT. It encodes CASSDRDASSNQPQHF.

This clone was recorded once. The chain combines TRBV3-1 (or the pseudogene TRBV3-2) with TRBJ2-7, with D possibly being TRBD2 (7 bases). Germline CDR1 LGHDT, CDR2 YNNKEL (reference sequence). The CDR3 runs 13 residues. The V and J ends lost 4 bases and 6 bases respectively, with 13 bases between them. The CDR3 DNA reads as TGTGCCAGCAGCCGCGGGGGCCTTGGCGAGCAGTACTTC. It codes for CASSRGGLGEQYF.

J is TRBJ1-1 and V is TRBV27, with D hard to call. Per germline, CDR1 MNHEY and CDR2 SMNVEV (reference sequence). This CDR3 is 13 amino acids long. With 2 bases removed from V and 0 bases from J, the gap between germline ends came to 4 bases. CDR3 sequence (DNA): TGTGCCAGCAGTTTAATAGTGAACACTGAAGCTTTCTTT. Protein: CASSLIVNTEAFF.

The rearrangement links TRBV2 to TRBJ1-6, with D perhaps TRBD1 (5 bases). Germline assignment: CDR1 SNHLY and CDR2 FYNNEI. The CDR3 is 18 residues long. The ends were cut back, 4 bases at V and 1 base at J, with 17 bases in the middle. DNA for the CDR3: TGTGCCAGCAGTGGGGTGGAGGGGAAAGTGTCCTATAATTCACCCCTCCACTTT. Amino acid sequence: CASSGVEGKVSYNSPLHF.

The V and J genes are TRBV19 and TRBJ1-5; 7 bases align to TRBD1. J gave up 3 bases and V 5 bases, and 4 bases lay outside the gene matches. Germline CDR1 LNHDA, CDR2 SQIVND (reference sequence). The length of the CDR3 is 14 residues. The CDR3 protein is CASSFDRDNQPQHF. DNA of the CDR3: TGTGCCAGTAGTTTCGACAGGGACAATCAGCCCCAGCATTTT.

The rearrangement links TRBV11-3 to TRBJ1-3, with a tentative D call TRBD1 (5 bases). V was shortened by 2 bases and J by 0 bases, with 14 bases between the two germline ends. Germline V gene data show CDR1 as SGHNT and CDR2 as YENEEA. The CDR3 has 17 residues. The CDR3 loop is CASSLCRQCLSGNTIYF. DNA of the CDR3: TGTGCCAGCAGCTTATGCCGACAGTGCCTCTCTGGAAACACCATATATTTT.

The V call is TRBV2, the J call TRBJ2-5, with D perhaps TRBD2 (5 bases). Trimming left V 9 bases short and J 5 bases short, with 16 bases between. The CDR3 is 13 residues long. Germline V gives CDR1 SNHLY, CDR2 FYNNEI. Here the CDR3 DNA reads TGTGCCAGTGCCGGGCCCTCGGGGGAGACCCAGTACTTC. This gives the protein CASAGPSGETQYF.

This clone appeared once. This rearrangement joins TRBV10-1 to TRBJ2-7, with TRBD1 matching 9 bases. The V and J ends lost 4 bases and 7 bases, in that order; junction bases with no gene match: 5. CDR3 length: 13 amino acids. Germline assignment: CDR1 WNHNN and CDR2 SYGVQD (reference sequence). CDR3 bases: TGCGCCAGCAGTGCAACGACAGGGGGGGAGCAGTACTTC. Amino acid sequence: CASSATTGGEQYF.

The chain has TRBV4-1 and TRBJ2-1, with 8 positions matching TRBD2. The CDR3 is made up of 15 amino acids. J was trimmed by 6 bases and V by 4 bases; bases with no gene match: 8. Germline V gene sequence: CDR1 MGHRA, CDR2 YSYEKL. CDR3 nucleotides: TGCGCCAGCAGCCCGCCGCGGGGGGCCGGCAATGAGCAGTTCTTC. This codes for CASSPPRGAGNEQFF.

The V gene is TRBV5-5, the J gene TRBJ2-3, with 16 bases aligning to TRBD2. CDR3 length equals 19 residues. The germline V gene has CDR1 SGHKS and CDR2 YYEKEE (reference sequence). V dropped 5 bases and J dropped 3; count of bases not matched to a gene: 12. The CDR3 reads CASSQGLAGGQRQTDTQYF. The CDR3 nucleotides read TGTGCCAGCAGTCAGGGACTAGCGGGGGGGCAGCGTCAGACAGATACGCAGTATTTT.

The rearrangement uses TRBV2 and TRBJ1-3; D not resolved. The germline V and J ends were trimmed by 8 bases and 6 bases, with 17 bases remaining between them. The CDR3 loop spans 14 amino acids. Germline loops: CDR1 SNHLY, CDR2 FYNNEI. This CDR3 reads CASVKRKNENTIYF. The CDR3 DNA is TGTGCCAGCGTCAAGCGGAAAAACGAAAACACCATATATTTT.

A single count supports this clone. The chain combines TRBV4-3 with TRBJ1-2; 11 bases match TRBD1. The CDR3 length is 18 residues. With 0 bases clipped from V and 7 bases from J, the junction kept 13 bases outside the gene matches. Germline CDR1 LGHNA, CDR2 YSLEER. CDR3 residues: CASSQETPLDRGLTGYTF. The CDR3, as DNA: TGCGCCAGCAGCCAAGAGACTCCCTTGGACAGGGGGCTTACTGGCTACACCTTC.